These T cell receptor beta chains were read from a single sample in a study of naive and memory T cell subsets. Each CDR3 protein is one row after TCRdb ran MiXCR on the 5' RACE reads. This sample has about 57,000 distinct CDR3 sequences, with about 8.3% found just once. All receptors come from a female donor in good health. Each CDR3 is given with its conserved first and last residue. Each record gives: J gene, D gene, V gene, clone size, CDR3 DNA, CDR3 protein. A D gene is named only where the DNA matches it firmly. Clone size is given for some rows only: seen once, a few or many times, or a class if the clone is expanded.

J: TRBJ1-1
D: -
V: TRBV6-5
size: many
DNA: TGTGCCAGCAGTTTCAGGCTAGGCCCGTTCGGAGCTTTCTTT
CDR3: CASSFRLGPFGAFF

J: TRBJ2-3
D: -
V: TRBV15
size: few
DNA: TGTGCCACCAGCAGAGATCGAGGCGGGGTCGGTACAGATACGCAGTATTTT
CDR3: CATSRDRGGVGTDTQYF

J: TRBJ2-3
D: TRBD2
V: TRBV2
size: -
DNA: TGTGCCAGCAGTGAACTATTGGCTAGCGGGGATCAGTATTTT
CDR3: CASSELLASGDQYF

J: TRBJ1-2
D: -
V: TRBV15
size: -
DNA: TGTGCCACCAGCAGAGATTTACAGTATGGCTACACCTTC
CDR3: CATSRDLQYGYTF

J: TRBJ2-7
D: -
V: TRBV4-1
size: few
DNA: TGCGCCAGCAGCCAAGCCGGGGGCGCTCCTTACGAGCAGTACTTC
CDR3: CASSQAGGAPYEQYF

J: TRBJ2-2
D: -
V: TRBV6-2/TRBV6-3
size: -
DNA: TGTGCCAGCAGTTACAGAGCCGCCGGGGAGCTGTTTTTT
CDR3: CASSYRAAGELFF

J: TRBJ2-1
D: -
V: TRBV7-2
size: -
DNA: TGTGCCAGCAGCTTAGGCCCCCATGGTCGCTACAATGAGCAGTTCTTC
CDR3: CASSLGPHGRYNEQFF

J: TRBJ2-1
D: -
V: TRBV29-1
size: -
DNA: TGCAGCGCCCACACAGGGCTAAGCCTCAATGAGCAGTTCTTC
CDR3: CSAHTGLSLNEQFF

J: TRBJ2-1
D: TRBD2
V: TRBV29-1
size: few
DNA: TGCAGCGGTGTAGCGGGGGTCAGCTCCTACAATGAGCAGTTCTTC
CDR3: CSGVAGVSSYNEQFF

J: TRBJ1-5
D: -
V: TRBV6-1
size: many
DNA: TGTGCCACCAGTGGTTGGAAACAGGCGAGCAATCAGCCCCAGCATTTT
CDR3: CATSGWKQASNQPQHF

J: TRBJ2-3
D: -
V: TRBV9
size: many
DNA: TGTGCCAGCAGCGTAGCTAGCACAGATACGCAGTATTTT
CDR3: CASSVASTDTQYF

J: TRBJ2-3
D: TRBD2
V: TRBV5-1
size: few
DNA: TGCGCCAGCAGCGGGCTAGCGGGGGGGCCTAGCACAGATACGCAGTATTTT
CDR3: CASSGLAGGPSTDTQYF

J: TRBJ1-5
D: TRBD1
V: TRBV19
size: many
DNA: TGTGCCAGTAGCCCACAGGGGACTCAGTCCCAGCATTTT
CDR3: CASSPQGTQSQHF

J: TRBJ2-2
D: -
V: TRBV9
size: -
DNA: TGTGCCAGCAGGATCACTTTGAACACCGGGGAGCTGTTTTTT
CDR3: CASRITLNTGELFF

J: TRBJ1-5
D: -
V: TRBV27
size: many
DNA: TGTGCCAGCAGTTCTCTCAGGGGCGCGGGTCAGCCCCAGCATTTT
CDR3: CASSSLRGAGQPQHF

J: TRBJ1-4
D: TRBD1
V: TRBV4-3
size: many
DNA: TGCGCCAGCAGCCAAGATCGGGACAGGGGCGTTGAAAAACTGTTTTTT
CDR3: CASSQDRDRGVEKLFF

J: TRBJ2-2
D: -
V: TRBV4-2
size: -
DNA: TGTGCCAGCAGCCCACTTAACACCGGGGAGCTGTTTTTT
CDR3: CASSPLNTGELFF

J: TRBJ2-5
D: TRBD2
V: TRBV18
size: -
DNA: TGTGCCAGCTCACCTCAGACTAGCGGGGGAGAAGAGACCCAGTACTTC
CDR3: CASSPQTSGGEETQYF

J: TRBJ1-1
D: -
V: TRBV3-1
size: many
DNA: TGTGCCAGCACCTACCAAGGGGTTTCCGCTGAAGCTTTCTTT
CDR3: CASTYQGVSAEAFF

J: TRBJ1-2
D: -
V: TRBV27
size: many
DNA: TGTGCCAGCAGCTCCGGGACACCGGCGAATGGCTACACCTTC
CDR3: CASSSGTPANGYTF

J: TRBJ2-1
D: -
V: TRBV6-2/TRBV6-3
size: few
DNA: TGTGCCAGTACCCACCTCAATGAGCAGTTCTTC
CDR3: CASTHLNEQFF

J: TRBJ1-1
D: -
V: TRBV3-1
size: few
DNA: TGTGCCAGCAGCCGGTTGGATAACACTGAAGCTTTCTTT
CDR3: CASSRLDNTEAFF

J: TRBJ1-3
D: -
V: TRBV3-1
size: many
DNA: TGTGCCAGCAGCCAGAACTCTGGAAACACCATATATTTT
CDR3: CASSQNSGNTIYF

J: TRBJ2-3
D: TRBD2
V: TRBV7-2
size: many
DNA: TGTGCCAGCAGCATCGGGGGGGCCAGCACAGATACGCAGTATTTT
CDR3: CASSIGGASTDTQYF

J: TRBJ1-1
D: TRBD1
V: TRBV7-2
size: -
DNA: TGTGCCAGCAGCCTGGGACAGGGGGTGTGGACTGAAGCTTTCTTT
CDR3: CASSLGQGVWTEAFF

J: TRBJ1-2
D: TRBD1
V: TRBV18
size: many
DNA: TGTGCCAGCTCACCAAGGGGACAGGGGTTCGTGGAGACCTTC
CDR3: CASSPRGQGFVETF

J: TRBJ1-4
D: TRBD1
V: TRBV6-6
size: -
DNA: TGTGCCAGCAGCGGGGACAGGCCACGGATCGAAAAACTGTTTTTT
CDR3: CASSGDRPRIEKLFF

J: TRBJ1-3
D: -
V: TRBV20-1
size: few
DNA: TGCAGTGCCCTACAGGGAACGGCTGGAAACACCATATATTTT
CDR3: CSALQGTAGNTIYF

J: TRBJ2-5
D: TRBD1
V: TRBV4-3
size: few
DNA: TGCGCCAGCAGCCTCGGGACAGCCCAGGTCGAGACCCAGTACTTC
CDR3: CASSLGTAQVETQYF

J: TRBJ1-1
D: -
V: TRBV5-1
size: many
DNA: TGCGCCAGCAGCCAAATTAGCCCGGGGGGGACTGAAGCTTTCTTT
CDR3: CASSQISPGGTEAFF

J: TRBJ2-3
D: TRBD1
V: TRBV20-1
size: -
DNA: TGCAGTGCTAGACGACAGGGAAGCACAGATACGCAGTATTTT
CDR3: CSARRQGSTDTQYF

J: TRBJ2-2
D: -
V: TRBV7-9
size: many
DNA: TGTGCCAGCAGCTCCTCAGGGAACACCGGGGAGCTGTTTTTT
CDR3: CASSSSGNTGELFF

J: TRBJ2-5
D: TRBD1
V: TRBV4-3
size: many
DNA: TGCGCCAGCAGCCTAGCCGGGACAGGGGACGAGACCCAGTACTTC
CDR3: CASSLAGTGDETQYF

J: TRBJ2-1
D: TRBD2
V: TRBV5-1
size: few
DNA: TGCGCCAGCAGCCGGGCGGCTAGCGGGGGGAGGAGCTCCTACAATGAGCAGTTCTTC
CDR3: CASSRAASGGRSSYNEQFF

J: TRBJ1-1
D: -
V: TRBV28
size: many
DNA: TGTGCCAGCAGTTCTCCCGCCGGAAACACTGAAGCTTTCTTT
CDR3: CASSSPAGNTEAFF

J: TRBJ2-2
D: -
V: TRBV2
size: few
DNA: TGTGCCAGCAATTACAACACCGGGGAGCTGTTTTTT
CDR3: CASNYNTGELFF

J: TRBJ2-4
D: -
V: TRBV12-3/TRBV12-4
size: -
DNA: TGTGCCAGCAGTTTACCCGGACAGTGGGGGCTAGCCAAAAACATTCAGTACTTC
CDR3: CASSLPGQWGLAKNIQYF

J: TRBJ2-1
D: TRBD2
V: TRBV7-2
size: many
DNA: TGTGCCAGCAGCTTCAAGCGGGGGGCCCCGAATGAGCAGTTCTTC
CDR3: CASSFKRGAPNEQFF

J: TRBJ2-7
D: TRBD2
V: TRBV6-2/TRBV6-3
size: -
DNA: TGTGCCAGCAGTTATCCGACTAGCGCGAGCTCCTACGAGCAGTACTTC
CDR3: CASSYPTSASSYEQYF

J: TRBJ2-2
D: -
V: TRBV29-1
size: many
DNA: TGCAGCGTCCCCCGGGGTAGCACCGGGGAGCTGTTTTTT
CDR3: CSVPRGSTGELFF

J: TRBJ1-1
D: -
V: TRBV5-1
size: many
DNA: TGCGCCAGCAGCTTGGGCCCATCGAACACTGAAGCTTTCTTT
CDR3: CASSLGPSNTEAFF

J: TRBJ2-3
D: TRBD1
V: TRBV12-3/TRBV12-4
size: -
DNA: TGTGCCAGCAGCAAGGACAGGGGGGTTACGAACACAGATACGCAGTATTTT
CDR3: CASSKDRGVTNTDTQYF

J: TRBJ2-5
D: TRBD2
V: TRBV7-2
size: few
DNA: TGTGCCAGCAGCTTAGTCGGGGGACTAGGGTCGCCAGAGACCCAGTACTTC
CDR3: CASSLVGGLGSPETQYF

J: TRBJ1-4
D: -
V: TRBV7-2
size: many
DNA: TGTGCCAGCAGCTTGCAGGGGGAAAAACTGTTTTTT
CDR3: CASSLQGEKLFF